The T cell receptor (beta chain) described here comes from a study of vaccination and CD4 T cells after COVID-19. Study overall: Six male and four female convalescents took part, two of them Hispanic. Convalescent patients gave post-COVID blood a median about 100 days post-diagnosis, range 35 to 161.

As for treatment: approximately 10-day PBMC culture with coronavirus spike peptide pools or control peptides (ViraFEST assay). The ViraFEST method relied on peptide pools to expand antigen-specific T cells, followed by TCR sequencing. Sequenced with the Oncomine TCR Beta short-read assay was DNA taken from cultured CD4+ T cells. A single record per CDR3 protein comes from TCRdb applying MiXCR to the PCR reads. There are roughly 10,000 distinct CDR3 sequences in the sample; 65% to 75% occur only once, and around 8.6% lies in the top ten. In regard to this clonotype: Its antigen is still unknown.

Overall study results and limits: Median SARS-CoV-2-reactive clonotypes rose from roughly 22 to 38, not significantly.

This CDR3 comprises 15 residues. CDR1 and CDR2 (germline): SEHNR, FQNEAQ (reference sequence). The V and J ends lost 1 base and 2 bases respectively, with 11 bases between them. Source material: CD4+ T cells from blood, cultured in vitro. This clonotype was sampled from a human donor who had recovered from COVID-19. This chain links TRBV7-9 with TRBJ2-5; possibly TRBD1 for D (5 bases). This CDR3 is CASSLGRDRQETQYF. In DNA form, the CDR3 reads TGTGCCAGCAGCTTAGGAAGAGACAGACAAGAGACCCAGTACTTC.